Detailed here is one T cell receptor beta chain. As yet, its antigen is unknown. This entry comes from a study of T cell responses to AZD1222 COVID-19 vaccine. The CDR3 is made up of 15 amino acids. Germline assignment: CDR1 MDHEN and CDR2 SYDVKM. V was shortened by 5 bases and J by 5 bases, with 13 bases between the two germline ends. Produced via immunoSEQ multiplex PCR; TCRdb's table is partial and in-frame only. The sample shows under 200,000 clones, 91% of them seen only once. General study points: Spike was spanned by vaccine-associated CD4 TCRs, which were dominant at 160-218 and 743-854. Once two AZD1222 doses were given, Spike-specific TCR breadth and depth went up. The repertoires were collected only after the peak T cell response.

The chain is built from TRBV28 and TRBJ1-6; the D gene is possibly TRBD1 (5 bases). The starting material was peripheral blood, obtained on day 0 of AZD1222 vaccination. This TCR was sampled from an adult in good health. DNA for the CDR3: TGTGCCAGCAGTGGGGGTCGAGGGCATAATTCACCCCTCCACTTT. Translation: CASSGGRGHNSPLHF.